This T cell receptor (beta chain) was obtained from a study of T-cell reconstitution after alpha-beta-depleted transplantation in children. As regards this clonotype: Its matching antigen is unknown.

Study-level findings and limits: In some patients, recipient T cells and intrathymic progenitors surviving conditioning explained high day-60 diversity. A year had passed since transplant, and T-cell counts and diversity by then came mostly from newly produced T cells. Reportedly, roughly two months post-transplant, alpha-beta T cells arose from several hundred expanded graft clones.

For TCRbeta, the library was prepared with unique molecular identifiers. TCRdb independently ran MiXCR on the PCR reads; one entry per CDR3 protein. The table includes about 110,000 distinct CDR3 sequences, about 9.3% detected once. CDR1 and CDR2 (germline): LNHDA, SQIVND (reference sequence). V gave up 5 bases and J gave up 5 bases; unmatched junction bases: 13. The length of the CDR3 is 17 residues. This sequence was found in a boy younger than 10 with acute lymphoblastic leukemia, due to receive a stem cell transplant. The V call is TRBV19, the J call TRBJ2-2; 8 bases are shared with TRBD1. The starting material was PBMCs, obtained before TCRalphabeta/CD19-depleted stem cell transplant. CDR3 coding DNA: TGTGCCAGTAGTTCCGCGCAGGGGGCCCTTTGGACCGGGGAGCTGTTTTTT. It encodes CASSSAQGALWTGELFF.